The 32 T cell receptor beta chains given below trace back to one sample, sequenced in a study of cytomegalovirus exposure and HLA in healthy donors. The repertoire was sequenced with immunoSEQ multiplex PCR; TCRdb's copy has only in-frame clones and lacks some. In the table there are some 130,000 clones, roughly nine tenths of which are singletons. Sequencing was performed on PBMCs. These receptors all stem from a woman aged 18-29 years in good health and CMV-seronegative.

The rearrangement links TRBV11-2 to TRBJ1-2, with D perhaps TRBD1 (5 bases). The CDR3 runs 13 residues. Germline V gene sequence: CDR1 SGHAT, CDR2 FQNNGV. Trimming removed 5 bases at V and 7 bases at J, with 14 bases between. Here the CDR3 DNA reads TGTGCCAGCAGCCCTTGGGGGGAGTCTGGCTACACCTTC. The encoded protein is CASSPWGESGYTF.

The chain combines TRBV5-6 with TRBJ1-2, with 8 bases fitting TRBD1. This CDR3 is 15 amino acids long. After removal of 0 bases from V and 3 bases from J, the junction contained 4 bases not matched to a gene. Germline loops: CDR1 SGHDT, CDR2 YYEEEE. In DNA, the CDR3 is TGTGCCAGCAGCTTGGGGCGGACAGGGCACTATGGCTACACCTTC. Translation gives CASSLGRTGHYGYTF.

The chain is built from TRBV6-6 and TRBJ1-4; no definite D call. The germline V gene has CDR1 MNHNY and CDR2 SVGAGI (reference sequence). V lost 6 bases to trimming and J lost 5 bases, with 16 bases between them. CDR3 length: 15 residues. The CDR3 nucleotides are TGTGCCAGCAGACCGTACAGAGTTCCAAATGAAAAACTGTTTTTT. Protein product: CASRPYRVPNEKLFF.

The V and J genes are TRBV7-2 and TRBJ2-7; weak D call: TRBD1 (6 bases). Trimming shortened V by 2 bases and J by 2 bases, and 19 bases separated the two germline ends. The length of the CDR3 is 17 residues. Looked up from germline, CDR1 is SGHTA and CDR2 is FQGNSA. CDR3 sequence reads: CASSLSYIRGPPYEQYF. The CDR3 DNA follows: TGTGCCAGCAGCTTATCGTATATCAGGGGACCTCCCTACGAGCAGTACTTC.

This chain joins TRBV7-8 and TRBJ1-6, with no clear D. Germline CDR1 SGHVS, CDR2 FQNEAQ. This CDR3 has 15 residues. Trimming left V 3 bases short and J 0 bases short, with 6 bases between. DNA for the CDR3: TGTGCCAGCAGCTTGGGGAGCTCCTATAATTCACCCCTCCACTTT. It encodes CASSLGSSYNSPLHF. The entire variable domain, with the rest obtained from reference TRBV7-8 and TRBJ1-6, is as follows: GAGVSQSPRYKVAKRGQDVALRCDPISGHVSLFWYQQALGQGPEFLTYFQNEAQLDKSGLPSDRFFAERPEGSVSTLKIQRTQQEDSAVYLCASSLGSSYNSPLHFGNGTRLTVT.

This clone has just one count. The chain links TRBV19 to TRBJ1-2; TRBD1 is a possible D gene (5 bases). Between the trimmed V and J ends, which lost 6 bases and 1 base, there was a span of 12 bases. The V gene's germline CDR1 is LNHDA and CDR2 SQIVND (reference sequence). This CDR3 spans 14 amino acids. CDR3 residues: CASSTNQGNYGYTF. CDR3 nucleotides: TGTGCCAGTAGCACCAACCAGGGTAACTATGGCTACACCTTC.

The chain joins TRBV6-5 to TRBJ1-5; a weak D match, TRBD1 (6 bases). V was trimmed by 5 bases and J by 7 bases, leaving 15 bases between them. Looked up from germline, CDR1 is MNHEY and CDR2 is SVGAGI. CDR3 length equals 14 residues. CDR3 DNA sequence: TGTGCCAGCAGTCAGTACAGGGAGGGACAGCCCCAGCATTTT. Its protein product is CASSQYREGQPQHF.

V usage is TRBV7-8 and J usage is TRBJ2-7; TRBD1 is a possible D gene (5 bases). This CDR3 spans 14 amino acids. Germline CDR1 SGHVS, CDR2 FQNEAQ. V shed 1 base and J shed 2 bases, with 9 bases lying between them. The CDR3 DNA reads as TGTGCCAGCAGCTTAGACGACAGCACCTACGAGCAGTACTTC. It codes for CASSLDDSTYEQYF.

The gene calls are TRBV20-1 and TRBJ1-2, with a weak D call TRBD1 (5 bases). Deletions cut 6 bases from V and 3 bases from J, with 8 bases between. The CDR3 loop spans 11 amino acids. Germline CDR1 reads DFQATT; CDR2 reads SNEGSKA (reference sequence). In nucleotides, the CDR3 is TGCAGTGCGGGGACTGACTATGGCTACACCTTC. The encoded protein is CSAGTDYGYTF.

CDR3 amino acids: CASTYQLVAGGKYNEQFF. The CDR3 nucleotides read TGTGCCAGCACCTACCAGTTGGTAGCGGGGGGTAAATACAATGAGCAGTTCTTC. This chain links TRBV11-2 with TRBJ2-1, with 10 bases matching TRBD2. Germline-derived CDR1 and CDR2 are SGHAT and FQNNGV. The CDR3 has 18 residues. The V segment lost 7 bases and the J segment 4 bases; nucleotides outside the gene matches: 16.

This clone was counted a single time. The rearrangement uses TRBV7-3 and TRBJ1-1, with D uncertain. The ends were cut back, 6 bases at V and 3 bases at J, with 8 bases in the middle. The germline gives CDR1 SGHTA, CDR2 FQGTGA. CDR3 length: 12 residues. Written as DNA, the CDR3 is TGTGCCAGCAGGTCCCAGGACACTGAAGCTTTCTTT. Translated: CASRSQDTEAFF. The complete variable domain, with remaining parts taken from reference TRBV7-3 and TRBJ1-1, reads GAGVSQTPSNKVTEKGKYVELRCDPISGHTALYWYRQSLGQGPEFLIYFQGTGAADDSGLPNDRFFAVRPEGSVSTLKIQRTERGDSAVYLCASRSQDTEAFFGQGTRLTVV.

The V call is TRBV7-9, the J call TRBJ2-2; 8 bases line up with TRBD1. The CDR3 extends over 15 amino acids. The V gene end was trimmed by 5 bases and the J gene end by 5 bases; junction bases not matched to a gene: 7. CDR1 and CDR2 from the germline V gene are SEHNR and FQNEAQ (reference sequence). This CDR3 is CASSIRTGLTGELFF. The DNA for the CDR3 is TGTGCCAGCAGCATCCGGACAGGGCTGACCGGGGAGCTGTTTTTT.

This chain uses TRBV12-5 with TRBJ2-6, with D unclear. Germline V gene sequence: CDR1 LGHNT, CDR2 FRNRAP. V was pared by 3 bases and J by 1 base, with 7 bases between. The CDR3 consists of 15 residues. The DNA for the CDR3 is TGTGCTAGTGGTTTCAGTACGTCTGGGGCCAACGTCCTGACTTTC. Translating it yields CASGFSTSGANVLTF. Full variable domain (rest looked up from reference TRBV12-5 and TRBJ2-6): DARVTQTPRHKVTEMGQEVTMRCQPILGHNTVFWYRQTMMQGLELLAYFRNRAPLDDSGMPKDRFSAEMPDATLATLKIQPSEPRDSAVYFCASGFSTSGANVLTFGAGSRLTVL.

Remarks on this clone: Other DNA sequences in the sample encode the same CDR3. The rearrangement links TRBV2 to TRBJ2-7, with 10 bases identical to TRBD1. The CDR3 is 12 amino acids. The junction had 2 bases not matched to a gene; V was cut back by 8 bases and J by 4 bases. Germline V CDR1 and CDR2: SNHLY, FYNNEI. CDR3 coding DNA: TGTGCCAGCTCGGGACAGGGGTACGAGCAGTACTTC. Its protein product is CASSGQGYEQYF.

V and J are TRBV6-1 and TRBJ1-5; 7 bases are shared with TRBD1. Trimming took 2 bases from V and 0 from J; bases not matched to a gene: 7. Germline V gene lookup returns CDR1 MNHNS and CDR2 SASEGT. CDR3 length: 17 amino acids. Here the CDR3 DNA reads TGTGCCAGCAGTGAAATTGGGGGACAGTATAGCAATCAGCCCCAGCATTTT. Amino acids: CASSEIGGQYSNQPQHF.

On this clone: An end of the junction does not agree with germline; a read error may underlie this. The chain is built from TRBV2 and TRBJ1-2, with D unclear. Germline CDR1 reads SNHLY; CDR2 reads FYNNEI. The CDR3 sequence is 9 residues long. The CDR3 sequence is CASNIAAAF. The CDR3 bases are TGTGCCAGCAATATCGCGGCCGCCTTC.

V is TRBV5-4 and J is TRBJ2-7; 9 nucleotides line up with TRBD2. The V gene end was trimmed by 0 bases and the J gene end by 2 bases; junction bases not matched to a gene: 6. This CDR3 has 16 residues. CDR1 is SGHNT, CDR2 YYREEE, per germline (reference sequence). CDR3 bases: TGTGCCAGCAGCTTGGCCTCGACTAGCGGAGCCTACGAGCAGTACTTC. It yields the protein CASSLASTSGAYEQYF.

The sample holds a few counts of this clone. J is TRBJ1-2 and V is TRBV2, with TRBD1 matching 7 bases. From germline, CDR1 is SNHLY and CDR2 FYNNEI. CDR3 size: 13 residues. V trimming: 6 bases; J trimming: 8 bases; junction bases outside the gene matches: 9. CDR3 sequence: CASSGDSRLGYTF. The CDR3 nucleotides read TGTGCCAGCAGCGGGGACAGCAGACTAGGCTACACCTTC.

This sequence joins TRBV19 and TRBJ1-1, with 7 bases aligning to TRBD1. V shed 6 bases, J shed 1 base, and the junction held 8 bases outside the gene matches. Germline CDR1 is LNHDA and CDR2 is SQIVND (reference sequence). The CDR3 extends over 15 amino acids. The chain's CDR3 is CASSPGQRKNTEAFF. The CDR3 DNA follows: TGTGCCAGTAGCCCGGGACAGAGAAAGAACACTGAAGCTTTCTTT. Full variable domain (rest looked up from reference TRBV19 and TRBJ1-1): DGGITQSPKYLFRKEGQNVTLSCEQNLNHDAMYWYRQDPGQGLRLIYYSQIVNDFQKGDIAEGYSVSREKKESFPLTVTSAQKNPTAFYLCASSPGQRKNTEAFFGQGTRLTVV.

The sample holds one count of this clone. This CDR3 is CASSVTGGTNQPQHF. The DNA of the CDR3 is TGTGCCAGCTCCGTGACAGGAGGAACCAATCAGCCCCAGCATTTT. The genes are TRBV2 and TRBJ1-5; maybe TRBD1 (6 bases). In germline, CDR1 is SNHLY, CDR2 FYNNEI. Trimming took 8 bases from V and 3 from J, leaving 17 bases between them. This CDR3 has 15 amino acids.

This clone occurred once. This chain links TRBV9 with TRBJ1-6, with D hard to call. The germline V and J ends were trimmed by 4 bases and 3 bases, with 11 bases remaining between them. This CDR3 is 15 amino acids long. Germline loops: CDR1 SGDLS, CDR2 YYNGEE. The CDR3 coding sequence is TGTGCCAGCAGCCCGTCCGATAGCTATAATTCACCCCTCCACTTT. Amino acids: CASSPSDSYNSPLHF.

This clone has more than one count but fewer than ten. The gene calls are TRBV6-1 and TRBJ1-5, with 8 bases lining up with TRBD1. Germline V CDR1 and CDR2: MNHNS, SASEGT. The CDR3 has 16 residues. V was clipped by 4 bases and J by 4 bases; unmatched bases: 9. The CDR3, as DNA: TGTGCCAGCAGTGTGCTCCCGGGACAGGCTAATCAGCCCCAGCATTTT. This codes for CASSVLPGQANQPQHF.

CDR3 in amino acids: CATSRVGTLQETQYF. The CDR3 DNA reads as TGTGCCACCAGCAGAGTTGGGACACTTCAAGAGACCCAGTACTTC. This chain connects TRBV15 to TRBJ2-5, with D possibly being TRBD1 (6 bases). V lost 1 base and J lost 2, with 11 bases in between. Germline V gene data show CDR1 as LNHNV and CDR2 as YYDKDF (reference sequence). This CDR3 region has 15 residues.

This clone was counted only a few times. The chain combines TRBV19 with TRBJ1-2; D is perhaps TRBD1 (6 bases). CDR1 is LNHDA, CDR2 SQIVND, per germline (reference sequence). The CDR3 runs 12 residues. Deletions cut 4 bases from V and 3 bases from J, with 6 bases between. CDR3 loop: CASSTGDYGYTF. The CDR3 coding sequence is TGTGCCAGTAGTACAGGGGACTATGGCTACACCTTC. The full variable domain, with the rest looked up from reference TRBV19 and TRBJ1-2, is DGGITQSPKYLFRKEGQNVTLSCEQNLNHDAMYWYRQDPGQGLRLIYYSQIVNDFQKGDIAEGYSVSREKKESFPLTVTSAQKNPTAFYLCASSTGDYGYTFGSGTRLTVV.

This chain links TRBV11-1 with TRBJ2-1; D call uncertain. The CDR3 spans 16 residues. Per the germline V gene, CDR1 is SGHAT and CDR2 is FQDESV (reference sequence). Trimming took 5 bases from V and 4 from J, leaving 18 bases between them. The CDR3 loop reads CASSPPEAESYNEQFF. CDR3 DNA: TGTGCCAGCAGCCCCCCCGAGGCGGAATCATACAATGAGCAGTTCTTC.

The rearrangement joins TRBV6-4 to TRBJ2-1; 12 bases are shared with TRBD2. From germline, CDR1 is MRHNA and CDR2 SNTAGT. The CDR3 loop spans 16 amino acids. J lost 4 bases, V lost 5 bases, and 6 bases had no gene match. This CDR3 is CASSRRTSGDYNEQFF. In DNA form, the CDR3 reads TGTGCCAGCAGTCGCCGGACTAGCGGGGATTACAATGAGCAGTTCTTC.

The chain links TRBV27 to TRBJ1-1, with D possibly TRBD1 on 5 matching bases. Germline lookup yields CDR1 MNHEY and CDR2 SMNVEV (reference sequence). V was trimmed by 4 bases and J by 7 bases, leaving 13 bases between them. The CDR3 runs 13 residues. CDR3 loop: CASSWTGGGEAFF. The CDR3 DNA reads as TGTGCCAGCAGTTGGACCGGGGGGGGTGAAGCTTTCTTT.

The chain employs TRBV29-1 and TRBJ2-1; TRBD1 is a possible D gene (6 bases). Germline V gene sequence: CDR1 SQVTM, CDR2 ANQGSEA. Trimming pared 7 bases from V and 0 bases from J, leaving 13 bases between. This CDR3 is built from 14 residues. The CDR3, as DNA: TGCAGCGCCGATGGGGGCCGCTCCTACAATGAGCAGTTCTTC. Translated, it gives CSADGGRSYNEQFF.

This chain joins TRBV10-1 and TRBJ2-3; D might be TRBD2 (5 bases). Germline-derived CDR1 and CDR2 are WNHNN and SYGVQD (reference sequence). Trimming removed 2 bases from V and 4 bases from J, with 16 bases in between. This CDR3 contains 16 residues. This CDR3 is CASSEVVGVSADTQYF. The CDR3 region has the DNA TGCGCCAGCAGTGAGGTCGTGGGAGTATCTGCAGATACGCAGTATTTT.

J is TRBJ1-1 and V is TRBV9, with D possibly being TRBD1 (6 bases). The CDR3 has 14 amino acids. Trimming cost V 5 bases and J 4 bases, with 15 bases left between them. The germline V gene has CDR1 SGDLS and CDR2 YYNGEE. The CDR3 protein is CASSEVKGVTEAFF. The CDR3 nucleotides are TGTGCCAGCAGTGAGGTAAAGGGGGTCACTGAAGCTTTCTTT.

The DNA for the CDR3 is TGTGCCAGTAGCGGGGGGGTGGACACCGGGGAGCTGTTTTTT. Its translation is CASSGGVDTGELFF. The chain couples TRBV6-1 to TRBJ2-2; 11 nucleotides agree with TRBD2. Germline assignment: CDR1 MNHNS and CDR2 SASEGT. V gave up 9 bases and J gave up 3 bases; unmatched junction bases: 3. This CDR3 has 14 residues.

V and J are TRBV6-1 and TRBJ2-1; D uncertain. This CDR3 has 10 residues. V gave up 6 bases and J gave up 7 bases, with 4 bases separating them. Per germline, CDR1 MNHNS and CDR2 SASEGT. The CDR3 region has the DNA TGTGCCAGCAGGAGGAATGAGCAGTTCTTC. Translating gives CASRRNEQFF.